This T cell receptor beta chain was recovered during a study of monozygotic twins with inflammatory bowel disease. Whole blood without T cell sorting served as the source of isolated total RNA. UMIs containing a 6-nucleotide sample barcode were added via template switching. Following a re-call of the 5' RACE reads, TCRdb has one entry per CDR3 protein and lacks DNA. The repertoire shows approximately 400,000 distinct CDR3 sequences; the top ten hold more than 2%. A word on this clonotype: Its specificity is not known.

The CDR3 sequence is 12 residues long. Germline CDR1 is GTSNPN and CDR2 is SVGIG (reference sequence). Study-level points and caveats: TCRbeta diversity (inverse Simpson) was lower in IBD patients than in healthy co-twins.

The source material was blood. The sequence was obtained from a human donor with ulcerative colitis or Crohn's disease, or a healthy co-twin of an affected twin (not recorded which). The chain couples TRBV30 to TRBJ2-7; TCRdb outputs TRBD1, but without DNA this stays unchecked. CDR3 residues: CAWNTGVYEQYF.